This T cell receptor (beta chain) was documented in a study of regulatory T cells in long-lasting Graves disease. Germline CDR1 SGHTA, CDR2 FQGNSA. V was pared by 2 bases and J by 0 bases, with 14 bases between. The CDR3 is made up of 17 amino acids. Specified time point: newly diagnosed GD, antithyroid drugs for less than 3 months. TCR sequences were obtained from RNA taken from PBMCs. This clonotype was counted many times. Arm-PCR of CDR3 regions with iRepertoire HTBI primers generated TCR beta libraries. MiXCR, applied by TCRdb to the multiplex PCR reads, yields one record per CDR3 protein. The table has roughly 380,000 distinct CDR3 sequences, about 14% seen once.

Here the sequenced sample was peripheral blood mononuclear cells (PBMCs), taken at new diagnosis, from a patient treated with antithyroid drugs. The receptor's source is a female donor with Graves disease. The chain has TRBV7-2 and TRBJ2-1; perhaps TRBD2 as D (5 bases). The CDR3 coding sequence is TGTGCCAGCAGCTTACTAGAGACTATCAGCTCCTACAATGAGCAGTTCTTC. Translated, it gives CASSLLETISSYNEQFF.